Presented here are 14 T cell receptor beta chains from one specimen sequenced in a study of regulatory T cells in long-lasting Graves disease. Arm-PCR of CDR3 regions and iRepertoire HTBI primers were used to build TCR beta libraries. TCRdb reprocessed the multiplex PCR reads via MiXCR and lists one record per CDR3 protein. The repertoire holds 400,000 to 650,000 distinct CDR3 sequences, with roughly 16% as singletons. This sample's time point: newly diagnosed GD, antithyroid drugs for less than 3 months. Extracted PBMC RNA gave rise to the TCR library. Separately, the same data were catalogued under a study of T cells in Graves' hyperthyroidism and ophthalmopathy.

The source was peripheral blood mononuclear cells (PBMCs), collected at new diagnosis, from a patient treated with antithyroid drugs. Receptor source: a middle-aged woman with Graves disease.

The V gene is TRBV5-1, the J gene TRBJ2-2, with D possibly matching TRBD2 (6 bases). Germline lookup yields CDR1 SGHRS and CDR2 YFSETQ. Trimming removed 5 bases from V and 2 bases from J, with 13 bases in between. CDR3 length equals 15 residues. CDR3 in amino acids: CASRPGTVNTGELFF. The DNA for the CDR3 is TGCGCCAGCAGACCGGGGACTGTTAACACCGGGGAGCTGTTTTTT. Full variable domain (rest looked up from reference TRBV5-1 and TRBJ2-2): KAGVTQTPRYLIKTRGQQVTLSCSPISGHRSVSWYQQTPGQGLQFLFEYFSETQRNKGNFPGRFSGRQFSNSRSEMNVSTLELGDSALYLCASRPGTVNTGELFFGEGSRLTVL.

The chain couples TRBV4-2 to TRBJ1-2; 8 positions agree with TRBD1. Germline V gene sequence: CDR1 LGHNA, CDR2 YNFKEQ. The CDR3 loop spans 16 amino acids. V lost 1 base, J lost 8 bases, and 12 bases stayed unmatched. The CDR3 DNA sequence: TGTGCCAGCAGCCAAGGGATAATACAGGGGGTTTTAGGCTACACCTTC. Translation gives CASSQGIIQGVLGYTF.

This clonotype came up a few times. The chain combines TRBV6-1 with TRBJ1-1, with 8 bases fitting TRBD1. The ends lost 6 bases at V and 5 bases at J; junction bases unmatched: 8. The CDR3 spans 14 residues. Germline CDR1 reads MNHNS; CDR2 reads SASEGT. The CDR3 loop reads CASSQRTGWTEAFF. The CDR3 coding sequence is TGTGCCAGCAGCCAAAGGACAGGGTGGACTGAAGCTTTCTTT.

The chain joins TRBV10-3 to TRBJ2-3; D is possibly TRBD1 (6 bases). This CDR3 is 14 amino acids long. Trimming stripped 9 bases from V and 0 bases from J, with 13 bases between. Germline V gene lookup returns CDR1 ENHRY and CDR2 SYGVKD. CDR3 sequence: CAIGGGSSTDTQYF. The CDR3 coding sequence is TGTGCCATTGGGGGCGGATCTAGCACAGATACGCAGTATTTT.

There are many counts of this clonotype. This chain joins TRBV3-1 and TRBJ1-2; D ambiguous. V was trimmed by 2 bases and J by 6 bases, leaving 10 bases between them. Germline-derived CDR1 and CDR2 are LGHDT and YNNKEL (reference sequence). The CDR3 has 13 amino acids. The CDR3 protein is CASSQLKGHGYTF. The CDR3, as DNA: TGTGCCAGCAGCCAACTAAAGGGCCATGGCTACACCTTC. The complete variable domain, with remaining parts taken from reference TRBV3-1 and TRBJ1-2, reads DTAVSQTPKYLVTQMGNDKSIKCEQNLGHDTMYWYKQDSKKFLKIMFSYNNKELIINETVPNRFSPKSPDKAHLNLHINSLELGDSAVYFCASSQLKGHGYTFGSGTRLTVV.

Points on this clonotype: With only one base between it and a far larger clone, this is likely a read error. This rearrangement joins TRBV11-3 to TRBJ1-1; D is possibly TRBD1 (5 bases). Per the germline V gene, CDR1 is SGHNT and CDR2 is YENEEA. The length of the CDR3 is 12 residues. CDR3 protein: CVSSLGDTEAFF. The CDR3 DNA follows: TGTGTCAGCAGCTTAGGGGACACTGAAGCTTTCTTT.

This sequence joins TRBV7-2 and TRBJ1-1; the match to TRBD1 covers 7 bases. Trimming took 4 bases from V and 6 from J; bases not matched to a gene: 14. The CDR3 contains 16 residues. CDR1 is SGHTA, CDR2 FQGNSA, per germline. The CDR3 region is CASSSPPSGGRAEAFF. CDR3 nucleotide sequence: TGTGCCAGCAGCTCACCCCCCTCAGGGGGGAGGGCTGAAGCTTTCTTT.

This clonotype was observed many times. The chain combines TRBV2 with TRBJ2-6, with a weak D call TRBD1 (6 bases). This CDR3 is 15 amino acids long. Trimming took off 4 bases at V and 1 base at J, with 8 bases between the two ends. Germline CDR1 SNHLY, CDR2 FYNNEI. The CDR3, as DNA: TGTGCCAGCAGTGGAGGGACATCTGGGGCCAACGTCCTGACTTTC. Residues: CASSGGTSGANVLTF. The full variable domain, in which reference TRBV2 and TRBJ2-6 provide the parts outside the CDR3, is EPEVTQTPSHQVTQMGQEVILRCVPISNHLYFYWYRQILGQKVEFLVSFYNNEISEKSEIFDDQFSVERPDGSNFTLKIRSTKLEDSAMYFCASSGGTSGANVLTFGAGSRLTVL.

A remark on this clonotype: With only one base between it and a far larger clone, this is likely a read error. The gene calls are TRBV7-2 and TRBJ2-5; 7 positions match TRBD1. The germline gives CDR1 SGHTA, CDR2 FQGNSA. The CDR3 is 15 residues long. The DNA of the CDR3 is TGTGCCGGCAGCTTAGAACGCCGGGACAGCCGGACCCAGTACTTC. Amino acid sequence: CAGSLERRDSRTQYF.

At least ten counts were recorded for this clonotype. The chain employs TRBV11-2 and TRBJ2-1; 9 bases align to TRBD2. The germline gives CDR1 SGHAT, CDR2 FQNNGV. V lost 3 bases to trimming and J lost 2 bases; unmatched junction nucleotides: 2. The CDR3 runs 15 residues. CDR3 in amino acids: CASSFSGGAYNEQFF. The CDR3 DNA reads TGTGCCAGCAGCTTTAGCGGGGGTGCCTACAATGAGCAGTTCTTC.

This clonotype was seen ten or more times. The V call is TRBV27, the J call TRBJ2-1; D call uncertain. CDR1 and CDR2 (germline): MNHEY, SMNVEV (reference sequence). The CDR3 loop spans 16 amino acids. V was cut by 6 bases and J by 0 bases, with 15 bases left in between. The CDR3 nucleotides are TGTGCCAGCAGACCCATCGCGTCCCTCTCCTACAATGAGCAGTTCTTC. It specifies CASRPIASLSYNEQFF.

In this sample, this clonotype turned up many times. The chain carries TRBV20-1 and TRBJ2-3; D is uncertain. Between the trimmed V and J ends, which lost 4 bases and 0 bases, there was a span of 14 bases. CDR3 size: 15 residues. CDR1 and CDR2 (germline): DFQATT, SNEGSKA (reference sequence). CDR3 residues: CSATDSFLSTDTQYF. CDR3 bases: TGCAGTGCTACTGACTCATTTCTGAGCACAGATACGCAGTATTTT.

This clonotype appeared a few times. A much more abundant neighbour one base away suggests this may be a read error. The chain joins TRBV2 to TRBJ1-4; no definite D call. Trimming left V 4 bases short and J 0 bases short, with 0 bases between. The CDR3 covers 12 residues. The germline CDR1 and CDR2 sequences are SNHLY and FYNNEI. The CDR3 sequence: CASSATNEKLFF. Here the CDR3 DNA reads TGTGCCAGCAGTGCAACTAATGAAAAACTGTTTTTT. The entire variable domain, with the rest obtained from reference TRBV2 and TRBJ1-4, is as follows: EPEVTQTPSHQVTQMGQEVILRCVPISNHLYFYWYRQILGQKVEFLVSFYNNEISEKSEIFDDQFSVERPDGSNFTLKIRSTKLEDSAMYFCASSATNEKLFFGSGTQLSVL.

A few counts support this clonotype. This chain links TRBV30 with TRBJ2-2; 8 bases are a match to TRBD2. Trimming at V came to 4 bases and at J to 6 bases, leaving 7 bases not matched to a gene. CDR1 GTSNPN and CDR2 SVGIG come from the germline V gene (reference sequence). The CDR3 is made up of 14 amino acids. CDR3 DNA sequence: TGTGCCTGGAATATTGCGGGGGGCTCCGGGGAGCTGTTTTTT. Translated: CAWNIAGGSGELFF.